The T cell receptor beta chain described here comes from a study of T cell changes during pregnancy in multiple sclerosis. After removal of 6 bases from V and 4 bases from J, the junction contained 12 bases not matched to a gene. The CDR3 is made up of 16 amino acids. Germline V gene lookup returns CDR1 MDHEN and CDR2 SYDVKM. This table comes from immunoSEQ multiplex PCR, and its TCRdb copy is limited to in-frame clones, with some not included. The sample has roughly 38,000 clones, roughly 93% seen once; the top ten hold roughly 0.72%. This specimen consisted of CD4+ T cells from peripheral blood mononuclear cells, obtained before pregnancy. The sequence derives from a female donor with multiple sclerosis, enrolled in a pregnancy study. The chain has TRBV28 and TRBJ2-5; 9 bases match TRBD1. Written as DNA, the CDR3 is TGTGCCAGCAGCACTCACAGGGGGCATTATAGAGAGACCCAGTACTTC. Encoded protein: CASSTHRGHYRETQYF. Based on the CDR3 plus reference TRBV28 and TRBJ2-5, the full variable domain is DVKVTQSSRYLVKRTGEKVFLECVQDMDHENMFWYRQDPGLGLRLIYFSYDVKMKEKGDIPEGYSVSREKKERFSLILESASTNQTSMYLCASSTHRGHYRETQYFGPGTRLLVL.